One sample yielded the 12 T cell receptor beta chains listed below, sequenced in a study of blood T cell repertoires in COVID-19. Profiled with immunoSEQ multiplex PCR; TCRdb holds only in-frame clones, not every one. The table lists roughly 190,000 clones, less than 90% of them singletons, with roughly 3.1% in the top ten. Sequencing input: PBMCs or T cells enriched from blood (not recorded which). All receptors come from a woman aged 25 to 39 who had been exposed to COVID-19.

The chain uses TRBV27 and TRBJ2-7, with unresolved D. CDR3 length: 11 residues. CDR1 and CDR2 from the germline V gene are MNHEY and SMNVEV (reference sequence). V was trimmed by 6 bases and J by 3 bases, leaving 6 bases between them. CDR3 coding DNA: TGTGCCAGCAGGTCAATCTACGAGCAGTACTTC. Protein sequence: CASRSIYEQYF.

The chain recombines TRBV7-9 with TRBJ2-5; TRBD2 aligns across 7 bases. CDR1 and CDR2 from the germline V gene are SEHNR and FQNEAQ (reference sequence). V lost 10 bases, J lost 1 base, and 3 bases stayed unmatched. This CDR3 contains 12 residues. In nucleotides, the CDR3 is TGTGCCACGGGCGGGGGCCAAGAGACCCAGTACTTC. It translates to CATGGGQETQYF.

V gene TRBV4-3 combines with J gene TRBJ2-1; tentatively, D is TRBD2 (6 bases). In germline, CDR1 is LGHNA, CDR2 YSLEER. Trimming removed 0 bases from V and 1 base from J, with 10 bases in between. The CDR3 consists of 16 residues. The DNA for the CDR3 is TGCGCCAGCAGCCAAGACGAGGGACTTTCCTACAATGAGCAGTTCTTC. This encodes CASSQDEGLSYNEQFF.

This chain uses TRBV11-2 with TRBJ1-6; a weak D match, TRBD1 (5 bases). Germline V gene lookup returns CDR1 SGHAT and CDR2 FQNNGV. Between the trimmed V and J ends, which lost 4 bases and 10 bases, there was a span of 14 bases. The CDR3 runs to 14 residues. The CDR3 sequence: CASSSKGFGSPLHF. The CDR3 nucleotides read TGTGCCAGCAGCTCCAAGGGGTTCGGATCACCCCTCCACTTT.

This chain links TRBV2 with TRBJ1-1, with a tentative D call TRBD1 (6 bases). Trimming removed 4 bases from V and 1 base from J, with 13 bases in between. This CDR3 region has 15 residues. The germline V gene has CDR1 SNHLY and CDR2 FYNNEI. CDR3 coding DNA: TGTGCCAGCAGTGTCCCCTGGGACAAGAACACTGAAGCTTTCTTT. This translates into CASSVPWDKNTEAFF. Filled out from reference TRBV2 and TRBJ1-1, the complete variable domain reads EPEVTQTPSHQVTQMGQEVILRCVPISNHLYFYWYRQILGQKVEFLVSFYNNEISEKSEIFDDQFSVERPDGSNFTLKIRSTKLEDSAMYFCASSVPWDKNTEAFFGQGTRLTVV.

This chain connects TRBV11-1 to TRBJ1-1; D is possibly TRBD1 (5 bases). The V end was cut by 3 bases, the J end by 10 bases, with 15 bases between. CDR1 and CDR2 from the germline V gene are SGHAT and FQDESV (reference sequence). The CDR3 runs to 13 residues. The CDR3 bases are TGTGCCAGCAGCTTCGCCGAGGTTAGGGGAGCTTTCTTT. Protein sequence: CASSFAEVRGAFF.

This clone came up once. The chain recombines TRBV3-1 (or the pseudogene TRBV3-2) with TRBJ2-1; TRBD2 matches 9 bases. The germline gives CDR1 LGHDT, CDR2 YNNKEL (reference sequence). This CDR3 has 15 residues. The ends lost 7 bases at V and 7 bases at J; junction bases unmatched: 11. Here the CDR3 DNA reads TGTGCCAGCAACCCTGGCGGGGGGGGGTATAATGAGCAGTTCTTC. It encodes CASNPGGGGYNEQFF.

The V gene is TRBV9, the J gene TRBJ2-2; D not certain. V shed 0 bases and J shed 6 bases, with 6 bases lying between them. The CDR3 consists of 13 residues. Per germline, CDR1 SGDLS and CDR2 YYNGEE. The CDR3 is CASSVVGSGELFF. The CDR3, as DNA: TGTGCCAGCAGCGTAGTCGGGTCCGGGGAGCTGTTTTTT. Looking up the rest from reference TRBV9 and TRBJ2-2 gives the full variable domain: DSGVTQTPKHLITATGQRVTLRCSPRSGDLSVYWYQQSLDQGLQFLIQYYNGEERAKGNILERFSAQQFPDLHSELNLSSLELGDSALYFCASSVVGSGELFFGEGSRLTVL.

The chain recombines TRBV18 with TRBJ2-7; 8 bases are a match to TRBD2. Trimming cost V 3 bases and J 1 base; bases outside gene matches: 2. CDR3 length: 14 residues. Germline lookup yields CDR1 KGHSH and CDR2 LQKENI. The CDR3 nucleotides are TGTGCCAGCTCACCCTCGGGGGGGTCCTACGAGCAGTACTTC. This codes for CASSPSGGSYEQYF. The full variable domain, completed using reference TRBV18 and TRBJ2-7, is NAGVMQNPRHLVRRRGQEARLRCSPMKGHSHVYWYRQLPEEGLKFMVYLQKENIIDESGMPKERFSAEFPKEGPSILRIQQVVRGDSAAYFCASSPSGGSYEQYFGPGTRLTVT.

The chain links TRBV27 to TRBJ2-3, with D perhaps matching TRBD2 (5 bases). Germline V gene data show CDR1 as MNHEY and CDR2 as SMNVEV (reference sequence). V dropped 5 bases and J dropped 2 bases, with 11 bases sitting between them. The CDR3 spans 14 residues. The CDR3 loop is CASSSSGNTDTQYF. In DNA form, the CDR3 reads TGTGCCAGCAGTAGCTCGGGGAACACAGATACGCAGTATTTT.

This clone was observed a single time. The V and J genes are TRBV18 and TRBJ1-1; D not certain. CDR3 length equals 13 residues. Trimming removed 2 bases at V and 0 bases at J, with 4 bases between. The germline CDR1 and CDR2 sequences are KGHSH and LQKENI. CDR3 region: CASSPYMNTEAFF. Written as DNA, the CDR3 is TGTGCCAGCTCACCATACATGAACACTGAAGCTTTCTTT.

This CDR3 reads CSVGQLTNEKLFF. CDR3 sequence (DNA): TGCAGCGTTGGACAGCTAACTAATGAAAAACTGTTTTTT. The chain combines TRBV29-1 with TRBJ1-4; possibly TRBD1 for D (5 bases). Germline V CDR1 and CDR2: SQVTM, ANQGSEA. V shed 4 bases and J shed 1 base, with 7 bases lying between them. The CDR3 sequence is 13 residues long.